The 7 T cell receptor beta chains listed next were all sequenced from one sample in a study of blood T cell repertoires in COVID-19 (dated by TCRdb to the early 2020s). Library construction relied on the immunoSEQ multiplex PCR assay. Sourced from immuneACCESS, this table was stored by TCRdb with only in-frame sequences that have V and J called. A share of the clones is absent; for the studies checked, an unresolved V gene accounts for under half, and the remainder has no known explanation. For this sample there are approximately 500,000 clones; about 89% appear just once. 7.5% to 9% of the sample rests with the top ten. Sequencing was performed on peripheral blood. Every receptor here comes from a woman between 45 and 65 years old with COVID-19, enrolled during active disease.

This chain joins TRBV6-5 and TRBJ1-3; TRBD1 aligns across 7 bases. Looked up from germline, CDR1 is MNHEY and CDR2 is SVGAGI. The CDR3 spans 15 residues. After removal of 6 bases from V and 8 bases from J, the junction contained 13 bases not matched to a gene. CDR3 nucleotides: TGTGCCAGCAGATCCCCAGGGGGGAAATCTGACACCATATATTTT. This encodes CASRSPGGKSDTIYF.

The chain links TRBV7-2 to TRBJ2-2, with 10 bases that match TRBD2. Germline V gene data show CDR1 as SGHTA and CDR2 as FQGNSA. With 5 bases clipped from V and 0 bases from J, the junction kept 9 bases outside the gene matches. This CDR3 has 18 residues. The CDR3 loop is CASSPRASGGANTGELFF. The CDR3 bases are TGTGCCAGCAGCCCCCGGGCTAGCGGGGGTGCGAACACCGGGGAGCTGTTTTTT.

This chain links TRBV10-3 with TRBJ2-3; 7 nucleotides align to TRBD2. There are 15 residues in the CDR3. Germline values: CDR1 ENHRY, CDR2 SYGVKD. Germline trimming cut 4 bases from V and 0 bases from J; bases unmatched to any gene: 4. The CDR3 sequence: CAISVSGSSTDTQYF. The CDR3, as DNA: TGTGCCATCAGTGTTAGCGGGTCGAGCACAGATACGCAGTATTTT.

CDR3 sequence: CAWRRDRSYEQYF. DNA for the CDR3: TGTGCCTGGAGGCGGGACAGGTCCTACGAGCAGTACTTC. The chain has TRBV30 and TRBJ2-7; TRBD1 agrees at 8 bases. Trimming removed 3 bases from V and 1 base from J; junction bases left unmatched: 2. The CDR3 runs 13 residues. Looked up from germline, CDR1 is GTSNPN and CDR2 is SVGIG (reference sequence).

The chain employs TRBV7-9 and TRBJ2-7, with TRBD1 identical over 10 bases. Trimming took 3 bases from V and 1 from J; bases not matched to a gene: 6. The CDR3 totals 16 residues. Germline-derived CDR1 and CDR2 are SEHNR and FQNEAQ (reference sequence). The chain's CDR3 is CASSFFRDRGSYEQYF. The CDR3 DNA reads TGTGCCAGCAGCTTCTTTCGGGACAGGGGATCCTACGAGCAGTACTTC. Supplemented by reference TRBV7-9 and TRBJ2-7, the full variable domain reads DTGVSQNPRHKITKRGQNVTFRCDPISEHNRLYWYRQTLGQGPEFLTYFQNEAQLEKSRLLSDRFSAERPKGSFSTLEIQRTEQGDSAMYLCASSFFRDRGSYEQYFGPGTRLTVT.

This clone was recorded a few times. The V call is TRBV9, the J call TRBJ1-1, with D perhaps matching TRBD1 (5 bases). The germline CDR1 and CDR2 sequences are SGDLS and YYNGEE. V lost 0 bases and J lost 3, with 9 bases in between. This CDR3 is 14 amino acids long. In DNA form, the CDR3 reads TGTGCCAGCAGCGTAGTTTCGGGGGACACTGAAGCTTTCTTT. Protein sequence: CASSVVSGDTEAFF.

This clone has a single count. V usage is TRBV5-1 and J usage is TRBJ2-3; TRBD2 matches 8 bases. The J segment lost 1 base and the V segment lost 4 bases, leaving 8 bases of the junction unmatched. This CDR3 is built from 16 residues. The germline CDR1 and CDR2 sequences are SGHRS and YFSETQ. Written as DNA, the CDR3 is TGCGCCAGCAGCCCTGAGGGGCGGGGGGGCACAGATACGCAGTATTTT. This sequence encodes CASSPEGRGGTDTQYF.